These 27 T cell receptor beta chains were all obtained from the same sample, sequenced in a study of blood T cell repertoires in COVID-19. TCRdb's table, derived via immunoSEQ multiplex PCR, lists solely in-frame clones and lacks some. The data hold about 170,000 clones, with approximately 90% observed a single time. Sequenced: PBMCs or T cells enriched from blood (not recorded which). The receptors shown here come from a woman aged 18-30 years who had recovered from COVID-19.

The V gene is TRBV7-2, the J gene TRBJ2-1; maybe TRBD2 (6 bases). V was pared by 3 bases and J by 8 bases, with 11 bases between. This CDR3 is built from 13 residues. Looked up from germline, CDR1 is SGHTA and CDR2 is FQGNSA. CDR3 loop: CASSFSGEHEQFF. CDR3 in DNA: TGTGCCAGCAGCTTCTCGGGGGAGCATGAGCAGTTCTTC.

This chain uses TRBV7-9 with TRBJ2-3; TRBD2 matches at 13 bases. From germline, CDR1 is SEHNR and CDR2 FQNEAQ (reference sequence). There are 17 residues in the CDR3. Trimming took 2 bases from V and 5 from J; bases not matched to a gene: 7. The CDR3 here is CASSLPRTSGGRDTQYF. CDR3 sequence (DNA): TGTGCCAGCAGCTTACCCAGGACTAGCGGGGGTAGAGATACGCAGTATTTT.

J is TRBJ2-5 and V is TRBV19; 11 bases match TRBD1. The CDR3 is 16 residues long. Germline assignment: CDR1 LNHDA and CDR2 SQIVND (reference sequence). The V segment lost 5 bases and the J segment 1 base; nucleotides outside the gene matches: 6. The DNA for the CDR3 is TGTGCCAGTAGTTCCTGGACAGGGGGCGGCCAAGAGACCCAGTACTTC. As protein: CASSSWTGGGQETQYF.

This chain links TRBV19 with TRBJ2-6; no reliable D call. V dropped 6 bases and J dropped 0 bases, with 12 bases sitting between them. The CDR3 is 16 residues long. Germline V gives CDR1 LNHDA, CDR2 SQIVND (reference sequence). CDR3: CASRNSQISGANVLTF. The DNA for the CDR3 is TGTGCCAGTAGGAACAGTCAGATCTCTGGGGCCAACGTCCTGACTTTC.

V usage is TRBV4-2 and J usage is TRBJ2-5, with 9 bases fitting TRBD2. The CDR3 totals 17 residues. J lost 2 bases, V lost 1 base, and 8 bases had no gene match. Germline assignment: CDR1 LGHNA and CDR2 YNFKEQ. CDR3 nucleotide sequence: TGTGCCAGCAGCCAAGCCAACAGGGGACTAGCTCAAGAGACCCAGTACTTC. This gives the protein CASSQANRGLAQETQYF.

The V and J genes are TRBV2 and TRBJ2-7; D is possibly TRBD2 (7 bases). Germline CDR1 SNHLY, CDR2 FYNNEI. The CDR3 length is 13 residues. V was shortened by 5 bases and J by 2 bases, with 10 bases between the two germline ends. The CDR3 reads CASSTGGPYEQYF. In nucleotides, the CDR3 is TGTGCCAGCAGTACCGGGGGGCCCTACGAGCAGTACTTC.

This chain uses TRBV3-1 (or the pseudogene TRBV3-2) with TRBJ2-2, with 11 positions matching TRBD2. CDR3 length: 15 residues. The V and J ends lost 3 bases and 6 bases, in that order; junction bases with no gene match: 3. CDR1 is LGHDT, CDR2 YNNKEL, per germline (reference sequence). The CDR3 sequence: CASSHLLAGAGELFF. The CDR3 DNA reads as TGTGCCAGCAGCCACCTACTAGCGGGGGCCGGGGAGCTGTTTTTT.

The chain uses TRBV4-1 and TRBJ1-1, with D unclear. The V end was cut by 1 base, the J end by 4 bases, with 10 bases between. The CDR3 spans 14 residues. Germline V gives CDR1 MGHRA, CDR2 YSYEKL. The CDR3 spells CASSQVLPGTEAFF. The CDR3 bases are TGCGCCAGCAGCCAAGTACTTCCTGGCACTGAAGCTTTCTTT.

This clone turned up a few times. This rearrangement joins TRBV4-1 to TRBJ2-1, with 10 bases matching TRBD2. V shed 7 bases and J 4 bases; nucleotides not matched to a gene: 7. The CDR3 length is 15 residues. Per the germline V gene, CDR1 is MGHRA and CDR2 is YSYEKL. This CDR3 reads CASTNGLAAYNEQFF. The CDR3 DNA reads as TGCGCCAGCACCAATGGACTAGCGGCGTACAATGAGCAGTTCTTC.

The chain carries TRBV18 and TRBJ2-5, with a weak D call TRBD1 (5 bases). This CDR3 has 14 amino acids. Per the germline V gene, CDR1 is KGHSH and CDR2 is LQKENI. Trimming took 1 base from V and 3 from J, leaving 9 bases between them. CDR3 nucleotides: TGTGCCAGCTCACCACAGGCAGGGAAAGAGACCCAGTACTTC. It yields the protein CASSPQAGKETQYF.

The genes are TRBV11-3 and TRBJ2-1, with 11 bases fitting TRBD2. CDR1 and CDR2 from the germline V gene are SGHNT and YENEEA. V shed 6 bases, J shed 4 bases, and the junction held 5 bases outside the gene matches. The CDR3 runs 15 residues. The CDR3 nucleotides are TGTGCCAGCAGTCTCCGACTAGCGGGGTACAATGAGCAGTTCTTC. This codes for CASSLRLAGYNEQFF.

For the CDR3, the DNA is TGTGCCGGACGGGGAACCGGGGGGAGAGGGTTCGAGCAGTACTTC. Translating it yields CAGRGTGGRGFEQYF. This rearrangement joins TRBV11-3 to TRBJ2-7; 7 bases are a match to TRBD2. V shed 11 bases and J 6 bases; nucleotides not matched to a gene: 19. There are 15 residues in the CDR3. CDR1 is SGHNT, CDR2 YENEEA, per germline.

V usage is TRBV9 and J usage is TRBJ1-4; 9 nucleotides line up with TRBD1. V lost 0 bases and J lost 3; bases outside the gene matches: 15. There are 20 residues in the CDR3. The germline V gene encodes CDR1 SGDLS and CDR2 YYNGEE. As DNA, the CDR3 is TGTGCCAGCAGCGTAGAGAGCCTTCGGACAGGGGCCTTATCTAATGAAAAACTGTTTTTT. Encoded protein: CASSVESLRTGALSNEKLFF. The full variable domain, with the rest looked up from reference TRBV9 and TRBJ1-4, is DSGVTQTPKHLITATGQRVTLRCSPRSGDLSVYWYQQSLDQGLQFLIQYYNGEERAKGNILERFSAQQFPDLHSELNLSSLELGDSALYFCASSVESLRTGALSNEKLFFGSGTQLSVL.

This clone was seen a single time. V and J are TRBV28 and TRBJ1-2; a possible D gene is TRBD1 (5 bases). This CDR3 region has 13 residues. Germline-derived CDR1 and CDR2 are MDHEN and SYDVKM. V was cut by 6 bases and J by 5 bases, with 13 bases left in between. The CDR3 bases are TGTGCCAGCAGCCAGCCTCGGGGGTATGGCTACACCTTC. As protein: CASSQPRGYGYTF.

CDR3 sequence reads: CATSRDQQGSQYF. CDR3 bases: TGTGCCACCAGCAGAGATCAGCAGGGAAGTCAGTACTTC. V usage is TRBV15 and J usage is TRBJ2-7, with D perhaps TRBD1 (5 bases). Germline V gene lookup returns CDR1 LNHNV and CDR2 YYDKDF (reference sequence). The CDR3 spans 13 residues. The V end was cut by 0 bases, the J end by 10 bases, with 13 bases between.

This clone appeared once. V is TRBV5-1 and J is TRBJ2-3; possibly TRBD2 for D (5 bases). The V gene's germline CDR1 is SGHRS and CDR2 YFSETQ. This CDR3 has 14 residues. Trimming took off 4 bases at V and 6 bases at J, with 15 bases between the two ends. The DNA for the CDR3 is TGCGCCAGCAGCCTCGGGCCGAGGGTTGATACGCAGTATTTT. This sequence encodes CASSLGPRVDTQYF.

This sequence joins TRBV30 and TRBJ2-7; D is possibly TRBD2 (6 bases). Germline V CDR1 and CDR2: GTSNPN, SVGIG (reference sequence). CDR3 length: 16 residues. The V gene lost 3 bases and the J gene lost 1 base, with 19 bases spanning the gap. The CDR3 DNA reads TGTGCCTGGAGCCCTATAGGGGACTCTCGATCCTACGAGCAGTACTTC. Translating gives CAWSPIGDSRSYEQYF.

J is TRBJ2-4 and V is TRBV30; D is perhaps TRBD2 (7 bases). Per germline, CDR1 GTSNPN and CDR2 SVGIG (reference sequence). CDR3 length: 15 residues. Trimming took 4 bases from V and 9 from J, leaving 22 bases between them. CDR3 DNA sequence: TGTGCCTGGATCCTGGGGGCGGGAGTCGGGGCCATTCAGTACTTC. Protein sequence: CAWILGAGVGAIQYF.

This rearrangement joins TRBV5-4 to TRBJ1-1; D possibly corresponds to TRBD1 (6 bases). Germline V gene lookup returns CDR1 SGHNT and CDR2 YYREEE (reference sequence). The CDR3 sequence is 15 residues long. The ends were cut back, 0 bases at V and 5 bases at J, with 14 bases in the middle. In nucleotides, the CDR3 is TGTGCCAGCAGCTTGGCAGGGGCCTCGGGGACTGAAGCTTTCTTT. Translation gives CASSLAGASGTEAFF.

The genes are TRBV5-4 and TRBJ1-2, with D perhaps TRBD1 (6 bases). The ends were cut back, 3 bases at V and 6 bases at J, with 21 bases in the middle. CDR1 and CDR2 (germline): SGHNT, YYREEE (reference sequence). The length of the CDR3 is 16 residues. CDR3 residues: CASSWVGPTGLDGYTF. CDR3 bases: TGTGCCAGCAGCTGGGTGGGGCCAACAGGGTTGGATGGCTACACCTTC.

The chain is built from TRBV11-2 and TRBJ2-1; 11 bases match TRBD2. The CDR3 sequence is 17 residues long. Germline CDR1 reads SGHAT; CDR2 reads FQNNGV. Unmatched junction bases numbered 6, after V lost 5 bases and J lost 0 bases. The CDR3, as DNA: TGTGCCAGCAGCACGACTAGCGGGAAGAGCTCCTACAATGAGCAGTTCTTC. It is translated as CASSTTSGKSSYNEQFF.

This chain links TRBV12-3 or TRBV12-4 with TRBJ1-3; 9 positions agree with TRBD1. The CDR3 totals 13 residues. V dropped 8 bases and J dropped 2; count of bases not matched to a gene: 1. The CDR3 sequence is CASGDRAGNTIYF. In nucleotides, the CDR3 is TGTGCCAGCGGGGACAGGGCTGGAAACACCATATATTTT.

The V gene is TRBV19, the J gene TRBJ2-3; 7 positions agree with TRBD2. The length of the CDR3 is 14 residues. The junction had 9 bases not matched to a gene; V was cut back by 10 bases and J by 2 bases. Germline-derived CDR1 and CDR2 are LNHDA and SQIVND (reference sequence). In nucleotides, the CDR3 is TGTGCCATGGTGGGAGGGCCCCCCACAGATACGCAGTATTTT. Amino acids: CAMVGGPPTDTQYF.

J is TRBJ2-7 and V is TRBV25-1; D is uncertain. CDR3 length: 12 amino acids. Germline CDR1 is MGHDK and CDR2 is SYGVNS. V dropped 2 bases and J dropped 9 bases, with 11 bases sitting between them. The CDR3 region is CASSERGIGQYF. The CDR3, as DNA: TGTGCCAGCAGTGAACGAGGCATTGGGCAGTACTTC.

The chain recombines TRBV27 with TRBJ2-7, with 7 nucleotides matching TRBD2. V was clipped by 3 bases and J by 5 bases; unmatched bases: 10. Germline V gives CDR1 MNHEY, CDR2 SMNVEV (reference sequence). The length of the CDR3 is 15 residues. The CDR3: CASSFGGYMGHEQYF. The DNA of the CDR3 is TGTGCCAGCAGTTTCGGGGGGTATATGGGGCACGAGCAGTACTTC.

The count of this clone is one. The chain joins TRBV15 to TRBJ1-5, with no clear D. The CDR3 length is 14 residues. Deletions cut 0 bases from V and 7 bases from J, with 10 bases between. The germline gives CDR1 LNHNV, CDR2 YYDKDF (reference sequence). As DNA, the CDR3 is TGTGCCACCAGCAGAGATCAACAGCACCAGCCCCAGCATTTT. Protein: CATSRDQQHQPQHF.

This clone showed up just a few times. The chain has TRBV3-1 (or the pseudogene TRBV3-2) and TRBJ2-7, with 12 nucleotides matching TRBD2. Per the germline V gene, CDR1 is LGHDT and CDR2 is YNNKEL (reference sequence). This CDR3 is 15 amino acids long. V was clipped by 6 bases and J by 4 bases; unmatched bases: 7. The CDR3 loop is CASRHSSGRAYEQYF. The CDR3 DNA is TGTGCCAGCAGACACTCTAGCGGGAGGGCTTACGAGCAGTACTTC.